This T cell receptor beta chain was documented in a study of post-analysis software for immune sequencing data. Study-wide points: TRBV5-6, TRBV5-1 and TRBV20-1 were among 4 or 5 TRBV segments more frequent in patients than controls.

As to this clonotype: Its antigen is unknown.

The TCR beta cDNA libraries carried unique molecular identifiers. TCRdb reanalysed the PCR reads using MiXCR and keeps one entry per CDR3 protein. Of over 700,000 distinct CDR3 sequences in the sample, roughly 30% were seen once. CDR3 length equals 14 residues. The V segment lost 6 bases and the J segment 5 bases; nucleotides outside the gene matches: 9. Per the germline V gene, CDR1 is MDHEN and CDR2 is SYDVKM. The TCR comes from a girl aged 10 to 17 with multiple sclerosis. Specimen: blood. The V call is TRBV28, the J call TRBJ2-5; 7 bases fit TRBD1. This chain's CDR3 is CASRADRSGETQYF. DNA for the CDR3: TGTGCCAGCAGAGCGGACAGGTCAGGGGAGACCCAGTACTTC. The whole variable domain, remainder taken from reference TRBV28 and TRBJ2-5, is DVKVTQSSRYLVKRTGEKVFLECVQDMDHENMFWYRQDPGLGLRLIYFSYDVKMKEKGDIPEGYSVSREKKERFSLILESASTNQTSMYLCASRADRSGETQYFGPGTRLLVL.